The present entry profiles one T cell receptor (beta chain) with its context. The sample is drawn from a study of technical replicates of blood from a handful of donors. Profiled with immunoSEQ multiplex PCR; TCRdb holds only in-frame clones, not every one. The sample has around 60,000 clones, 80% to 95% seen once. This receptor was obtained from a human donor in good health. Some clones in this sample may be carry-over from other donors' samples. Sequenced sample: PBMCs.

CDR3 DNA sequence: TGTGCCAGCAGCTTAGGCGGGAGCACCGGGGAGCTGTTTTTT. It codes for CASSLGGSTGELFF. The V gene is TRBV7-2, the J gene TRBJ2-2; 7 bases agree with TRBD2. This CDR3 has 14 amino acids. The ends lost 1 base at V and 4 bases at J; junction bases unmatched: 0. CDR1 and CDR2 (germline): SGHTA, FQGNSA.